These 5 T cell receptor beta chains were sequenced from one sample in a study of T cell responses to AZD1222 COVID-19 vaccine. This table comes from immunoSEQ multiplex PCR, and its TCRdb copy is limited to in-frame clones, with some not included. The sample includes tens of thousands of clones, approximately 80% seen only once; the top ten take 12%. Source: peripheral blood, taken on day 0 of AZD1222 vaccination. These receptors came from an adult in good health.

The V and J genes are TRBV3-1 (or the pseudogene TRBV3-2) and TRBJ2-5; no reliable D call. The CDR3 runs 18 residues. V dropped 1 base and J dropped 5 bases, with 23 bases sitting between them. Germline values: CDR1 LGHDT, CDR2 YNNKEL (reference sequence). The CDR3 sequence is CASSQVLLSRLYGETQYF. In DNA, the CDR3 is TGTGCCAGCAGCCAAGTTCTCCTGAGCCGGCTTTATGGGGAGACCCAGTACTTC.

CDR3 nucleotide sequence: TGTGCCAGCAGTTACAGTGGGGGCAGCTCCTACGAGCAGTACTTC. This translates into CASSYSGGSSYEQYF. The V and J genes are TRBV6-6 and TRBJ2-7; D might be TRBD1 (6 bases). CDR1 is MNHNY, CDR2 SVGAGI, per germline (reference sequence). This CDR3 region has 15 residues. V was shortened by 2 bases and J by 0 bases, with 11 bases between the two germline ends.

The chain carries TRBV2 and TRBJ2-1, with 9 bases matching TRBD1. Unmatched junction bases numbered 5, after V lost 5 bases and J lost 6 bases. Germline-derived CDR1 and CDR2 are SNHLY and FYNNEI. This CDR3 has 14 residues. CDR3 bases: TGTGCCAGCAGTCTGGACAGGGGAGCCAATGAGCAGTTCTTC. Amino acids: CASSLDRGANEQFF.

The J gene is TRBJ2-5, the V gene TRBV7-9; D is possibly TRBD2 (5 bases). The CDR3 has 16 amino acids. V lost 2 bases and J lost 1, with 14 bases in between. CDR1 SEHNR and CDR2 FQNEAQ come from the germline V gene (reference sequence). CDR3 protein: CASSLTSVGAQETQYF. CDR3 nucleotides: TGTGCCAGCAGCTTAACCTCCGTGGGAGCCCAAGAGACCCAGTACTTC.

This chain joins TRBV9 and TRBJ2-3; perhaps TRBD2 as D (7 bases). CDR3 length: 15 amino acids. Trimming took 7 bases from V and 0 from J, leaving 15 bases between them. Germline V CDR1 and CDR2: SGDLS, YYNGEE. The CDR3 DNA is TGTGCCAGCTGCCGACGGGGGGCCAGCACAGATACGCAGTATTTT. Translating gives CASCRRGASTDTQYF.